Each of the 9 T cell receptor beta chains below was sequenced from the same sample in a study of T cell responses to AZD1222 COVID-19 vaccine. TCRdb keeps only in-frame clones here, not all; method: immunoSEQ multiplex PCR. The data contain under 200,000 clones, about 90% of them singletons. The input for sequencing was peripheral blood, taken 28 days after the second AZD1222 dose. These receptors were obtained from an adult who received the AZD1222 COVID-19 vaccine.

Concerning this clone: The sample carries other DNA sequences with the same CDR3. V gene TRBV7-2 combines with J gene TRBJ1-1; D may be TRBD1 (5 bases). The CDR3 has 13 residues. Trimming cost V 8 bases and J 1 base, with 11 bases left between them. CDR1 SGHTA and CDR2 FQGNSA come from the germline V gene. The chain's CDR3 is CASSRGTNTEAFF. The CDR3 DNA reads as TGTGCCAGCTCCCGGGGGACGAACACTGAAGCTTTCTTT.

This clone was counted once. This chain links TRBV16 with TRBJ1-5, with D possibly being TRBD1 (5 bases). The CDR3 extends over 14 amino acids. Germline assignment: CDR1 KGHSY and CDR2 FQNENV. Between the trimmed V and J ends, which lost 0 bases and 7 bases, there was a span of 10 bases. In DNA form, the CDR3 reads TGTGCCAGCAGCCAATCGGGGGTTTACCAGCCCCAGCATTTT. It is translated as CASSQSGVYQPQHF.

The rearrangement links TRBV7-9 to TRBJ1-1; TRBD1 matches at 7 bases. This CDR3 is built from 12 residues. CDR1 is SEHNR, CDR2 FQNEAQ, per germline (reference sequence). V was pared by 7 bases and J by 4 bases, with 3 bases of the junction left unmatched. The CDR3 spells CASMSGGTEAFF. CDR3 coding DNA: TGTGCCAGCATGTCAGGGGGCACTGAAGCTTTCTTT.

V gene TRBV7-2 combines with J gene TRBJ2-5, with TRBD2 identical over 11 bases. The ends lost 5 bases at V and 6 bases at J; junction bases unmatched: 11. Looked up from germline, CDR1 is SGHTA and CDR2 is FQGNSA. The CDR3 covers 16 residues. DNA of the CDR3: TGTGCCAGCAGCCCAGACCCTAGCGGGGGGCCGAAGACCCAGTACTTC. Protein sequence: CASSPDPSGGPKTQYF.

The chain is built from TRBV5-1 and TRBJ1-3; D is perhaps TRBD1 (5 bases). The germline V gene encodes CDR1 SGHRS and CDR2 YFSETQ. V was clipped by 0 bases and J by 2 bases, with 9 bases between them. This CDR3 contains 15 residues. Here the CDR3 reads CASSLVGATGNTIYF. In DNA form, the CDR3 reads TGCGCCAGCAGCTTGGTTGGGGCAACTGGAAACACCATATATTTT.

The V gene is TRBV20-1, the J gene TRBJ2-7, with unresolved D. Germline V gene sequence: CDR1 DFQATT, CDR2 SNEGSKA (reference sequence). V was shortened by 6 bases and J by 3 bases, with 9 bases between the two germline ends. This CDR3 spans 11 amino acids. This CDR3 is CSATTDYEQYF. The CDR3 DNA sequence: TGCAGTGCCACAACTGACTACGAGCAGTACTTC.

The rearrangement uses TRBV7-9 and TRBJ2-7; D not resolved. The CDR3 loop spans 14 amino acids. Trimming stripped 1 base from V and 2 bases from J, with 9 bases between. Germline assignment: CDR1 SEHNR and CDR2 FQNEAQ (reference sequence). CDR3 sequence: CASSLGQAAYEQYF. The CDR3 DNA is TGTGCCAGCAGCTTAGGTCAGGCCGCCTACGAGCAGTACTTC.

Only one count was recorded for this clone. This chain links TRBV6-5 with TRBJ1-2; perhaps TRBD1 as D (5 bases). V was pared by 0 bases and J by 6 bases, with 11 bases between. The CDR3 is 14 residues long. The germline V gene has CDR1 MNHEY and CDR2 SVGAGI. The CDR3 sequence is CASSYSMGGNGYTF. In DNA form, the CDR3 reads TGTGCCAGCAGTTACTCGATGGGGGGGAATGGCTACACCTTC.

This clone has only one observation. The chain has TRBV19 and TRBJ1-2; 7 positions match TRBD1. Per germline, CDR1 LNHDA and CDR2 SQIVND (reference sequence). The CDR3 sequence is 13 residues long. V lost 6 bases to trimming and J lost 6 bases; unmatched junction nucleotides: 7. CDR3 sequence reads: CASSQTGFNGYTF. For the CDR3, the DNA is TGTGCCAGTAGCCAGACAGGGTTTAATGGCTACACCTTC.